This T cell receptor (beta chain) was identified during a study of Ad26.COV2.S vaccination and SARS-CoV-2 variants. Across the study: The Ad26.COV2.S arm of the COV1001 trial was where the donor was placed. Once, or twice with 56 days between doses, Ad26.COV2.S was given intramuscularly.

Measured with immunoSEQ multiplex PCR; TCRdb has only the in-frame clones, and not every one. The repertoire holds about 680,000 clones, with roughly nine tenths as singletons. The V gene end was trimmed by 5 bases and the J gene end by 3 bases; junction bases not matched to a gene: 4. Germline assignment: CDR1 ENHRY and CDR2 SYGVKD. The CDR3 totals 13 residues. Indicated treatment: 19 received Ad26.COV2.S at low or high dose, single or two shots; 5 received placebo; per-sample allocation not given. The study sampled participants on day 63 after the first vaccine or placebo injection. Study conclusions and caveats: Vaccinated and placebo-treated recipients had similar non-spike TCR breadth. Recipients given vaccine exceeded placebo recipients in spike-specific TCR breadth.

In regard to this clone: No antigen is known for it.

The sequence came from a person aged 18-60 years who received the Ad26.COV2.S COVID-19 vaccine or a placebo. The input for sequencing was peripheral blood, taken in a trial of Ad26.COV2.S vaccine versus placebo. The chain is built from TRBV10-3 and TRBJ2-7; 7 nucleotides line up with TRBD2. In DNA, the CDR3 is TGTGCCATCAGTCTGGGGGAGGGCTACGAGCAGTACTTC. Residues: CAISLGEGYEQYF.